Reported below is one T cell receptor (beta chain). The target antigen is unknown. This specimen comes from a study of shared clonotypes between healthy human individuals. In the study overall: A couple of women and a few men aged 18 to 49 made up the donors. Study results and limitations: Sampling covered blood only; tissue repertoires likely differ.

Selected positively for CCR7 and CD45RO-negative, naive CD8 cells excluded terminally differentiated effector memory CD45RA+ cells. Germline assignment: CDR1 ENHRY and CDR2 SYGVKD. The CDR3 sequence is 12 residues long. Trimming removed 8 bases from V and 5 bases from J; junction bases left unmatched: 3. Template for every sorted-subset replicate PCR totaled 150 to 250 ng DNA, around 33,000 T cell genomes. The method was immunoSEQ multiplex PCR; TCRdb's version includes in-frame clones alone and lacks a portion of them. The sample gives under 850,000 clones, 80% to 95% of which show up once; about 24% is in the top ten.

This clonotype was obtained from a man aged 25 to 45 in good health. Source material: naive CD8+ T cells sorted from blood. The chain is built from TRBV10-3 and TRBJ2-7; 10 nucleotides agree with TRBD1. DNA of the CDR3: TGTGCCATCCGGGACAGGGGCAACGAGCAGTACTTC. Encoded protein: CAIRDRGNEQYF.